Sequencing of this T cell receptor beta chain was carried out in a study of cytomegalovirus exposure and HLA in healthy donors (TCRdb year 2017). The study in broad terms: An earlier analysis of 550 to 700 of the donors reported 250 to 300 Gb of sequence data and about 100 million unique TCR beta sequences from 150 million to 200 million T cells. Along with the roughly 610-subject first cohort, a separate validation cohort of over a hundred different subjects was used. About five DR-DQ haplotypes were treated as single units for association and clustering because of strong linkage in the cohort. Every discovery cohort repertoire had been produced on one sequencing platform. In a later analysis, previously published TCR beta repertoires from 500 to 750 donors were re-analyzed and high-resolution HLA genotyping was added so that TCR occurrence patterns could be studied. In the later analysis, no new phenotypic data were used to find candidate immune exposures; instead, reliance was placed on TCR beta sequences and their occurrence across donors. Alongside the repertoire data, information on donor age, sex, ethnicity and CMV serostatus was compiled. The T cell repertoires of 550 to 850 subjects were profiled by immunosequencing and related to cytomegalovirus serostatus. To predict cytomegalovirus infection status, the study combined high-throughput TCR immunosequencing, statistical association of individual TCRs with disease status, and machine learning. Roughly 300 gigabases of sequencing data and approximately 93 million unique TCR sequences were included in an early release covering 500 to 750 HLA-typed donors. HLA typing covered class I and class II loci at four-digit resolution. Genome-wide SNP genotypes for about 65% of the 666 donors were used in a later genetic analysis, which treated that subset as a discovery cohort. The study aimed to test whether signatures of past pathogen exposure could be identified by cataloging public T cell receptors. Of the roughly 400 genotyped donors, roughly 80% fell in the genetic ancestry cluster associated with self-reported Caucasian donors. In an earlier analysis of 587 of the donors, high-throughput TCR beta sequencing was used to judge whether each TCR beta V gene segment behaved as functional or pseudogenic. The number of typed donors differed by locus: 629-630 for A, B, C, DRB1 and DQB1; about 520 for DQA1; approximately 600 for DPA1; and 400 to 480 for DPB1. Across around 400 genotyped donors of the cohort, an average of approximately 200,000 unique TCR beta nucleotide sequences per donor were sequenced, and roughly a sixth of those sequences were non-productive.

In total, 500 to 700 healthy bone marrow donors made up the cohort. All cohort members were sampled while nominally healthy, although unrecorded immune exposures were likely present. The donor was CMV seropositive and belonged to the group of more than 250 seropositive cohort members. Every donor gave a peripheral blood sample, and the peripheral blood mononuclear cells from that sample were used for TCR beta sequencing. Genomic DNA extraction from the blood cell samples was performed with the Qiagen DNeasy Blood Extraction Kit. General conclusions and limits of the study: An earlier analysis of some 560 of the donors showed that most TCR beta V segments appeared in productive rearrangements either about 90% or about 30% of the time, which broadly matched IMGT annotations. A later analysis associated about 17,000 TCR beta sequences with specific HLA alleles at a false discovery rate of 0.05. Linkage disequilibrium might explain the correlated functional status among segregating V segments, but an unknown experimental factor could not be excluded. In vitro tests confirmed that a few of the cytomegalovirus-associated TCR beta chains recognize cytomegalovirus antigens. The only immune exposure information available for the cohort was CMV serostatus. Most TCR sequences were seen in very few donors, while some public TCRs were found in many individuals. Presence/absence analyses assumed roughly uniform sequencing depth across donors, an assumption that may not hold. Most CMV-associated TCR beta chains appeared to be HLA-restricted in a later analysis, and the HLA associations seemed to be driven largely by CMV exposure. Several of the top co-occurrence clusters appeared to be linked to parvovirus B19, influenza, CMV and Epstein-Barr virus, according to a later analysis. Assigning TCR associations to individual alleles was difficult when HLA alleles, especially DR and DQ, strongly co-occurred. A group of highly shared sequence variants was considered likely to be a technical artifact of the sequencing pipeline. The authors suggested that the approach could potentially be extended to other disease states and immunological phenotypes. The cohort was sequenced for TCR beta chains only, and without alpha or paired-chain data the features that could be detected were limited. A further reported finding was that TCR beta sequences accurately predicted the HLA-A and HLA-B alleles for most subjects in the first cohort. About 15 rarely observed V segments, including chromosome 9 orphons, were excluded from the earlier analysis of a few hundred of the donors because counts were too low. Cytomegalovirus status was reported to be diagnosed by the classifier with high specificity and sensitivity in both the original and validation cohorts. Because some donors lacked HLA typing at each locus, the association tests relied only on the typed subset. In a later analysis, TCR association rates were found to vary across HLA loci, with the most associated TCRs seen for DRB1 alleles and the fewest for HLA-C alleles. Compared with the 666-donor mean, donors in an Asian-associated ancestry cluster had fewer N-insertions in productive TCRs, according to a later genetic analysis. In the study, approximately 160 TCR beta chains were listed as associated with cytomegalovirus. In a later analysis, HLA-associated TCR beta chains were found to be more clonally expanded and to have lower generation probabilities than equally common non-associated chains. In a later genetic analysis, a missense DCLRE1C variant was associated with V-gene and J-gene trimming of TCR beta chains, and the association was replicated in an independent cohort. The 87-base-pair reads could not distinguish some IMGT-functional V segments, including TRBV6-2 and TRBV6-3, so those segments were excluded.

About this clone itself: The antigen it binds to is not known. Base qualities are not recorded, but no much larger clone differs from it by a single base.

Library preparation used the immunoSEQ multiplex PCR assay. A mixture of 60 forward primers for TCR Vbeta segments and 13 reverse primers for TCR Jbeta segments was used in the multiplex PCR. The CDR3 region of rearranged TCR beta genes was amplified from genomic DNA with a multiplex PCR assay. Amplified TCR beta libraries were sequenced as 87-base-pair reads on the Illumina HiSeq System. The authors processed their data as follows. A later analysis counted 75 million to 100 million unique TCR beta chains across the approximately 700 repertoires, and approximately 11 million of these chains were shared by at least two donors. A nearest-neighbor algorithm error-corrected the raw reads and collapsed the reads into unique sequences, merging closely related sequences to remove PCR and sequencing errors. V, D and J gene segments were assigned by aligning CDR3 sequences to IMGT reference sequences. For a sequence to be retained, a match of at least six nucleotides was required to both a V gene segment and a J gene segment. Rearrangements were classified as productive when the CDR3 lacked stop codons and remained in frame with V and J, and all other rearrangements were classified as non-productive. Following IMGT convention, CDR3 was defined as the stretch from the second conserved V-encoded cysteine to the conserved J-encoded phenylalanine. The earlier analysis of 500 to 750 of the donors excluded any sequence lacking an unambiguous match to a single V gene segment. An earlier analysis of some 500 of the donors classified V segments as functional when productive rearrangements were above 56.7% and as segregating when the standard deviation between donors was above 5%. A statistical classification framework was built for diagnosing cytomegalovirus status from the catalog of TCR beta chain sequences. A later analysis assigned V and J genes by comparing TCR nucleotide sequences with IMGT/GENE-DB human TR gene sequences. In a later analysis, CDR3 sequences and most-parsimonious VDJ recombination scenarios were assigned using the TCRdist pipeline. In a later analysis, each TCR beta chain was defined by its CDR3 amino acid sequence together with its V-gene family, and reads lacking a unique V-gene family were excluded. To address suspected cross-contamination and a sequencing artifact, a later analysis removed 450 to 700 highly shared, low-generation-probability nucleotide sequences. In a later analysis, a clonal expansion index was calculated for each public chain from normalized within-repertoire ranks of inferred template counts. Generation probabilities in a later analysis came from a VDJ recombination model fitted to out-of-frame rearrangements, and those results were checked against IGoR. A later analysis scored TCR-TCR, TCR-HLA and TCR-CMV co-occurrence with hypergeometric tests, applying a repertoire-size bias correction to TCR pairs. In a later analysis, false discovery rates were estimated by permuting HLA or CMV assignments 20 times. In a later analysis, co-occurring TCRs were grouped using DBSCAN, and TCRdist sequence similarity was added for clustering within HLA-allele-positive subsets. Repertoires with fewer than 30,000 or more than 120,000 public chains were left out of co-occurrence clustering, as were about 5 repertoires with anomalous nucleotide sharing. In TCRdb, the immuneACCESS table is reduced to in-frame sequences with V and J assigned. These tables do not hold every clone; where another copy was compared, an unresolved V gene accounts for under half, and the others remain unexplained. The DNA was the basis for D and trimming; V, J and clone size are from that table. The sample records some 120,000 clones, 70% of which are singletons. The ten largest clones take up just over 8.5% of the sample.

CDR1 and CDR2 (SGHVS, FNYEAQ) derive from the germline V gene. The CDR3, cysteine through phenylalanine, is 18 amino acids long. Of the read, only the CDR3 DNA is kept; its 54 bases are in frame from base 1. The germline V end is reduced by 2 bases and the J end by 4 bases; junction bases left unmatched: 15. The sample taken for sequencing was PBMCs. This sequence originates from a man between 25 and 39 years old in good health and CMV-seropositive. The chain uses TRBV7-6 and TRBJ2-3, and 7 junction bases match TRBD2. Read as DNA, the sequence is TGTGCCAGCAGCTTATTCCCCGGGACTACGATTGAAGCAGATACGCAGTATTTT. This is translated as CASSLFPGTTIEADTQYF.